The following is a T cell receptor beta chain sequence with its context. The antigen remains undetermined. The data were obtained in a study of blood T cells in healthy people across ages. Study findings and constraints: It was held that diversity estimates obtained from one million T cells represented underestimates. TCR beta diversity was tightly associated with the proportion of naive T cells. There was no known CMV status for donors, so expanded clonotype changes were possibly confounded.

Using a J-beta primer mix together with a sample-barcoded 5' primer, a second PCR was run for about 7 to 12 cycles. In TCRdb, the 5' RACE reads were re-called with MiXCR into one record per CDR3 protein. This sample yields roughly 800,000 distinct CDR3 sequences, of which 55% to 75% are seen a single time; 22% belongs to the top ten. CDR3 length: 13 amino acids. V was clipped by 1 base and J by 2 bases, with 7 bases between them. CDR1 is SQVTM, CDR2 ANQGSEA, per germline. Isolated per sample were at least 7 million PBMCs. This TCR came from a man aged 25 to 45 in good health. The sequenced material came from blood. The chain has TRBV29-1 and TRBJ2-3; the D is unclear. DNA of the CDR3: TGCAGCGTTGAAGTGGGCCACACAGATACGCAGTATTTT. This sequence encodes CSVEVGHTDTQYF.